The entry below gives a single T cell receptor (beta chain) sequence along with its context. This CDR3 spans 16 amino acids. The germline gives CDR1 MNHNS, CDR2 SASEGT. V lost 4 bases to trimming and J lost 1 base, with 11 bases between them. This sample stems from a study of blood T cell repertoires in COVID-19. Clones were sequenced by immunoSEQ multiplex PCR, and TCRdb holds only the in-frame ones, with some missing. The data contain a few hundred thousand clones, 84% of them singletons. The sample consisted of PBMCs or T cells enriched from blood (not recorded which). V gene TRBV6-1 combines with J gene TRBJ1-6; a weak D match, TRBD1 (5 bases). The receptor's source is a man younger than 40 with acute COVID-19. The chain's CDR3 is CASSVQGSSYNSPLHF. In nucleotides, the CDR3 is TGTGCCAGCAGTGTTCAGGGATCGTCCTATAATTCACCCCTCCACTTT.